The rows below give T cell receptor beta chains drawn from one sample of a study of cytomegalovirus exposure and HLA in healthy donors. TCRdb's copy holds only in-frame clones and misses some; the assay was immunoSEQ multiplex PCR. The data hold about 99,000 clones, with approximately 73% observed a single time. Sequenced material: PBMCs. The receptors shown here come from a woman aged 18-29 years in good health and CMV-seropositive. The CDR3 runs from the conserved cysteine through the conserved F or W. A D gene is named only where the DNA matches it firmly. Expanded clones get a size class; other rows say once, few or many, or leave the size out.

d_call cdr3_length j_call v_call clone_size cdr3_nt cdr3_aa
TRBD2 17 TRBJ2-5 TRBV2 NA TGTGCCAGTCGCTGGACTAGCGGGGGTTACCTTCAAGAGACCCAGTACTTC CASRWTSGGYLQETQYF
NA 14 TRBJ2-7 TRBV11-1 NA TGTGCCAGCAGCCAGATGGGAGAAATCGGCGAGCAGTACTTC CASSQMGEIGEQYF
NA 13 TRBJ1-3 TRBV5-4 NA TGTGCCAGCCGAGGAAGTGAGGGAAACACCATATATTTT CASRGSEGNTIYF
TRBD2 21 TRBJ2-4 TRBV19 NA TGTGCCAGTAGGCCGAGCCCTAGCGGGAGGCCGACTCACCTAGCCAAAAACATTCAGTACTTC CASRPSPSGRPTHLAKNIQYF
TRBD1 15 TRBJ2-7 TRBV19 NA TGTGCCAGTAGTCCCTCCGGGACAGGGGGTTACGAGCAGTACTTC CASSPSGTGGYEQYF
NA 16 TRBJ1-5 TRBV4-1 NA TGCGCCAGCAGCCAAGTTGCGGGACGCGGTGGTCAGCCCCAGCATTTT CASSQVAGRGGQPQHF
TRBD2 16 TRBJ2-3 TRBV10-3 once TGTGCCATCAGTGAGTTGAGCGGGGGGGGCACAGATACGCAGTATTTT CAISELSGGGTDTQYF
NA 16 TRBJ1-3 TRBV13 NA TGTGCCAGCAGCCCCGGGGGACGGCACTATGGAAACACCATATATTTT CASSPGGRHYGNTIYF
TRBD1 15 TRBJ2-7 TRBV18 NA TGTGCCAGCTCACAACTCCGGGACAGGGGTTACGAGCAGTACTTC CASSQLRDRGYEQYF
TRBD2 16 TRBJ2-3 TRBV11-1 NA TGTGCCAGCAGCCTACGACTAGCGGGGGGGGGAGATACGCAGTATTTT CASSLRLAGGGDTQYF
NA 13 TRBJ1-2 TRBV6-5 few TGTGCTAGTACTCGCGCCATATCGCTCGGCTACACCTTC CASTRAISLGYTF
NA 14 TRBJ1-6 TRBV13 NA TGTGCCAGCAGCGCGGGACCTATTAATTCACCCCTCCACTTT CASSAGPINSPLHF
NA 13 TRBJ2-3 TRBV27 NA TGTGCCAGCGAGGGTCCTAGCACAGATACGCAGTATTTT CASEGPSTDTQYF
TRBD2 15 TRBJ2-1 TRBV9 NA TGTGCCAGCAGCGTAGCGCTAGCGGGAGGGGGGGAGCAGTTCTTC CASSVALAGGGEQFF
NA 16 TRBJ2-3 TRBV5-1 NA TGCGCCAGCAGCTCCCGACAGTCGTTAAACACAGATACGCAGTATTTT CASSSRQSLNTDTQYF
NA 12 TRBJ1-2 TRBV29-1 NA TGCAGCGTCCCCAGACAAATATATGGCTACACCTTC CSVPRQIYGYTF
NA 13 TRBJ2-7 TRBV6-5 NA TGTGCCAGCAGTAACCGGGACAACTACGAGCAGTACTTC CASSNRDNYEQYF
TRBD2 14 TRBJ2-1 TRBV19 few TGTGCCAGTATTAAGGCGGGGGGTTACAATGAGCAGTTCTTC CASIKAGGYNEQFF
NA 15 TRBJ2-1 TRBV6-1 NA TGTGCCAGCAGTCTTCAGCGATACTCCTACAATGAGCAGTTCTTC CASSLQRYSYNEQFF
NA 13 TRBJ2-7 TRBV5-4 once TGTGCCAGCAACTCTGGGGCCGCGGTCGAGCAGTACTTC CASNSGAAVEQYF
NA 14 TRBJ1-2 TRBV9 NA TGTGCCAGCAGCCATATGGCCGATAACTATGGCTACACCTTC CASSHMADNYGYTF
TRBD1 14 TRBJ1-1 TRBV10-3 NA TGTGCCATCAGTGAGGACAGGGGGAACACTGAAGCTTTCTTT CAISEDRGNTEAFF
NA 17 TRBJ1-3 TRBV9 NA TGTGCCAGCAGCGTAGAGGGCCGGGGATTTTCTGGAAACACCATATATTTT CASSVEGRGFSGNTIYF
TRBD1 17 TRBJ1-3 TRBV27 once TGTGCCAGCAGTTTATCGGGGACAGTTCCCACTGGAAACACCATATATTTT CASSLSGTVPTGNTIYF
NA 15 TRBJ2-3 TRBV7-3 NA TGTGCCAGCAGCCCAACACTACCTCCCACAGATACGCAGTATTTT CASSPTLPPTDTQYF
NA 15 TRBJ2-1 TRBV5-1 NA TGCGCCAGCAGCTTGGGAGGGGGACAATACAATGAGCAGTTCTTC CASSLGGGQYNEQFF